This T cell receptor beta chain was sequenced for a study of cytomegalovirus exposure and HLA in healthy donors. Notes on the study in general: HLA restriction was apparent for most CMV-associated TCR beta chains in a later analysis.

Germline V CDR1 and CDR2: PRHDT, FYEKMQ (reference sequence). CDR3 length: 14 residues. V was pared by 1 base and J by 6 bases, with 6 bases of the junction left unmatched. Vbeta (60) and Jbeta (13) primers were used in the PCR. This table comes from immunoSEQ multiplex PCR, and its TCRdb copy is limited to in-frame clones, with some not included. The sample has 90,000 to 110,000 clones; approximately 76% are singletons. In the case of this clone: What it binds is unknown. Other DNA variants within this sample encode the same CDR3.

The sample was PBMCs. The sequence was collected from a woman aged 50 to 60 in good health and CMV-seropositive. The chain joins TRBV13 to TRBJ2-7; 7 bases are shared with TRBD2. The CDR3 loop is CASSLEGAGAEQYF. The CDR3 bases are TGTGCCAGCAGCTTAGAAGGGGCGGGAGCCGAGCAGTACTTC.